Shown below are 9 T cell receptor beta chains from a single sample sequenced in a study of somatic mutations in cytotoxic T cells in rheumatoid arthritis (dated 2017 in TCRdb). Preparation of the library involved the immunoSEQ multiplex PCR assay. In TCRdb, the immuneACCESS table is reduced to in-frame sequences with V and J assigned. These tables do not hold every clone; where another copy was compared, an unresolved V gene accounts for under half, and the others remain unexplained. In this sample the table shows about 18,000 clones, around 79% of which occur a single time. The leading ten clones occupy about a fifth of the sample. Sequenced material: CD8+ T cells sorted from blood. The receptors stem from a woman in her sixties or seventies in good health.

The rearrangement uses TRBV7-8 and TRBJ1-6, with D perhaps matching TRBD1 (5 bases). The germline V gene encodes CDR1 SGHVS and CDR2 FQNEAQ. This CDR3 is built from 15 residues. Trimming removed 4 bases from V and 10 bases from J, with 17 bases in between. CDR3 nucleotide sequence: TGTGCCAGCAGCTCGACCAGGGTAGTCGGATCACCCCTCCACTTT. Residues: CASSSTRVVGSPLHF.

Comments on this clone: A read error may produce the germline difference seen at one junction end. V gene TRBV6-5 combines with J gene TRBJ1-2; D gene ambiguous. The germline V gene encodes CDR1 MNHEY and CDR2 SVGAGI. The CDR3 runs 12 residues. The CDR3 DNA follows: TGTGCCATCAGTGAGGGTAACTATGGCTACACCTTC. This translates into CAISEGNYGYTF.

The rearrangement uses TRBV29-1 and TRBJ2-1; TRBD2 aligns across 12 bases. This CDR3 is built from 19 residues. V shed 3 bases, J shed 0 bases, and the junction held 12 bases outside the gene matches. CDR1 is SQVTM, CDR2 ANQGSEA, per germline. The CDR3 DNA is TGCAGCGTTGACTCTCATTCACTAGCGGGAGGTCGCTCCTACAATGAGCAGTTCTTC. Its protein is CSVDSHSLAGGRSYNEQFF.

The chain has TRBV27 and TRBJ1-2; possibly TRBD1 for D (5 bases). CDR3 size: 13 residues. Trimming cost V 5 bases and J 4 bases, with 11 bases left between them. Germline V gives CDR1 MNHEY, CDR2 SMNVEV (reference sequence). In nucleotides, the CDR3 is TGTGCCAGCAGTCCCGGACAAGGCTATGGCTACACCTTC. This gives the protein CASSPGQGYGYTF.

This clone was observed a handful of times. This chain connects TRBV5-1 to TRBJ2-7, with a tentative D call TRBD1 (5 bases). V lost 0 bases and J lost 7, with 11 bases in between. Germline V lookup: CDR1 SGHRS, CDR2 YFSETQ. CDR3 size: 13 residues. In DNA, the CDR3 is TGCGCCAGCAGCTTGGGCACAGGAAGGGAGCAGTACTTC. Translation gives CASSLGTGREQYF.

V is TRBV6-4 and J is TRBJ2-1, with 8 bases matching TRBD2. After removal of 2 bases from V and 8 bases from J, the junction contained 5 bases not matched to a gene. Per the germline V gene, CDR1 is MRHNA and CDR2 is SNTAGT. The CDR3 runs to 14 residues. In DNA, the CDR3 is TGTGCCAGCAGTGACGGGACTAGTGGGGATGAGCAGTTCTTC. Encoded protein: CASSDGTSGDEQFF.

The chain combines TRBV10-3 with TRBJ2-2; the match to TRBD1 covers 7 bases. This CDR3 has 13 residues. CDR1 is ENHRY and CDR2 is SYGVKD in the germline V gene. The ends lost 8 bases at V and 2 bases at J; junction bases unmatched: 2. The DNA of the CDR3 is TGTGCCATCCGGGACAGAAACACCGGGGAGCTGTTTTTT. Protein product: CAIRDRNTGELFF.

The V gene is TRBV5-8, the J gene TRBJ1-2; D is undetermined. Germline V gene lookup returns CDR1 SGHTS and CDR2 YDEGEE. V was pared by 2 bases and J by 0 bases, with 8 bases between. CDR3 length: 14 residues. CDR3 DNA: TGTGCCAGCAGCTTTTATTGGGCTAACTATGGCTACACCTTC. It encodes CASSFYWANYGYTF.

The chain has TRBV10-3 and TRBJ2-1; D is ambiguous. The CDR3 extends over 14 amino acids. The germline V gene has CDR1 ENHRY and CDR2 SYGVKD. The ends were cut back, 5 bases at V and 6 bases at J, with 14 bases in the middle. For the CDR3, the DNA is TGTGCCATCAGTTCCACAAGACCCAGCAATGAGCAGTTCTTC. Protein sequence: CAISSTRPSNEQFF.